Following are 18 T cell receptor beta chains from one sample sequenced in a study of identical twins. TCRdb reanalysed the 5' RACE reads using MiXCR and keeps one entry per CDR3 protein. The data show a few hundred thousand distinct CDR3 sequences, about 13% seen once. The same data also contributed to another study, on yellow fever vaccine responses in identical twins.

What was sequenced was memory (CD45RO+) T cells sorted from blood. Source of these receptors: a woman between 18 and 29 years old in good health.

The CDR3 protein is CASSYHLAQPTDTQYF. The CDR3 DNA reads TGTGCCAGCAGTTATCACCTAGCCCAACCCACAGATACGCAGTATTTT. The chain links TRBV6-2 or TRBV6-3 to TRBJ2-3; a possible D gene is TRBD2 (5 bases). Germline-derived CDR1 and CDR2 are MNHEY and SVGEGT. The ends were cut back, 3 bases at V and 2 bases at J, with 15 bases in the middle. This CDR3 is 16 amino acids long.

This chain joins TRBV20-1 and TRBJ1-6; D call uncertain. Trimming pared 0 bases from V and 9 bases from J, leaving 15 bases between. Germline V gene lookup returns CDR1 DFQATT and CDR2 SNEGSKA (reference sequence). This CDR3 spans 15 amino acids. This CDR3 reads CSARDPPAESSPLHF. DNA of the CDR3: TGCAGTGCTAGAGATCCCCCGGCAGAAAGTTCACCCCTCCACTTT.

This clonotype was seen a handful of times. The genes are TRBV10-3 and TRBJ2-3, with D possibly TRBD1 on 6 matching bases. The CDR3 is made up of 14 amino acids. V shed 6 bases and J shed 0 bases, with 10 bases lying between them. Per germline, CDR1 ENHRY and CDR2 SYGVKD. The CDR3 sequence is CAIRVGASTDTQYF. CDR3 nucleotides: TGTGCCATCAGGGTGGGGGCAAGCACAGATACGCAGTATTTT.

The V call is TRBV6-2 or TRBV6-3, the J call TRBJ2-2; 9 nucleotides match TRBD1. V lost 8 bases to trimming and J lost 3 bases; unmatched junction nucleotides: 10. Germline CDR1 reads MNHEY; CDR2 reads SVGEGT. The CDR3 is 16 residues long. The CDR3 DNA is TGTGCCAGCCAAATCGAGACAGGGGGTCACACCGGGGAGCTGTTTTTT. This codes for CASQIETGGHTGELFF.

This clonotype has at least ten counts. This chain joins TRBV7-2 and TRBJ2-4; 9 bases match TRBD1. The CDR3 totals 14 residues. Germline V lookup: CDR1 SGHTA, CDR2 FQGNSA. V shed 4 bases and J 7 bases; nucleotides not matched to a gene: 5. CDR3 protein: CASSSPQGANIQYF. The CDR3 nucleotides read TGTGCCAGCAGCTCCCCACAGGGGGCTAACATTCAGTACTTC.

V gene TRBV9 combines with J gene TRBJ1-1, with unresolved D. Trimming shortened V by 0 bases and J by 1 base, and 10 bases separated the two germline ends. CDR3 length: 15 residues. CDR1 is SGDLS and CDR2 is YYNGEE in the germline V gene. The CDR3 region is CASSVEAMRNTEAFF. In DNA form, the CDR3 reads TGTGCCAGCAGCGTAGAGGCTATGAGGAACACTGAAGCTTTCTTT.

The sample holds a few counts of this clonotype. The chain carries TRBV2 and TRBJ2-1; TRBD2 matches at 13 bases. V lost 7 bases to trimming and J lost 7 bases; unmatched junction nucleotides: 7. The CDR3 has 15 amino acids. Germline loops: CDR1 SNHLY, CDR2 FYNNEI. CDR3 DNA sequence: TGTGCCAGCACAGGACTAGCGGGGGCCCAGAATGAGCAGTTCTTC. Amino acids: CASTGLAGAQNEQFF.

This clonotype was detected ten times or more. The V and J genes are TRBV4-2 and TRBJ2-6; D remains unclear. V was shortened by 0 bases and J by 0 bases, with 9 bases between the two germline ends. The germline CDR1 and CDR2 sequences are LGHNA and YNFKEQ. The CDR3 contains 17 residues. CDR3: CASSQEVLGSGANVLTF. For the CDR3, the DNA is TGTGCCAGCAGCCAAGAGGTCTTGGGCTCTGGGGCCAACGTCCTGACTTTC.

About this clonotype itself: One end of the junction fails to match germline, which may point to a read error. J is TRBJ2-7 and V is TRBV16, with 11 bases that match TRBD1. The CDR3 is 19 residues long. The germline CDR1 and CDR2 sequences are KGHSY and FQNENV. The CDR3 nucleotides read TGTGCCAGCACCCAAGTCGGACAGGGGGCAAACCGAACCGGGTACGAGCAGTACTTC. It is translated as CASTQVGQGANRTGYEQYF.

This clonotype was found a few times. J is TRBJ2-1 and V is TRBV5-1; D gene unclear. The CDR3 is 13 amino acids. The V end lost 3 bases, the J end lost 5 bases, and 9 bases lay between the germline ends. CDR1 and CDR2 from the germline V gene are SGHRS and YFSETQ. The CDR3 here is CASSSVRHNEQFF. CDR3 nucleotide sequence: TGCGCCAGCAGCTCGGTGCGGCACAATGAGCAGTTCTTC.

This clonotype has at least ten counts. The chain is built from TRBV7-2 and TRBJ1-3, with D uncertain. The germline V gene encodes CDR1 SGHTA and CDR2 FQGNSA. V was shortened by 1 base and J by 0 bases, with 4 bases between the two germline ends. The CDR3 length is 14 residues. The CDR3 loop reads CASSLGSSGNTIYF. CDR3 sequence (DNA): TGTGCCAGCAGCTTAGGAAGCTCTGGAAACACCATATATTTT.

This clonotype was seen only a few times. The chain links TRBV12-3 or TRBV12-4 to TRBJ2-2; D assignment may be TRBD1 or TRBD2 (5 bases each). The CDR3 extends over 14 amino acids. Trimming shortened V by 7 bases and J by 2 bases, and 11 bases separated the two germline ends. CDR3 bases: TGTGCCAGCATCAGGGACCATAACACCGGGGAGCTGTTTTTT. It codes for CASIRDHNTGELFF.

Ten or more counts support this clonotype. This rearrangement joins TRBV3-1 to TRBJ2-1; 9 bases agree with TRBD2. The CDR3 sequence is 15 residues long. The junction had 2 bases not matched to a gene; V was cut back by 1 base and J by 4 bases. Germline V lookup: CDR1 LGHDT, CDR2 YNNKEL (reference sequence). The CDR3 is CASSQALAGYNEQFF. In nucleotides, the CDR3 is TGTGCCAGCAGCCAAGCACTAGCGGGTTACAATGAGCAGTTCTTC.

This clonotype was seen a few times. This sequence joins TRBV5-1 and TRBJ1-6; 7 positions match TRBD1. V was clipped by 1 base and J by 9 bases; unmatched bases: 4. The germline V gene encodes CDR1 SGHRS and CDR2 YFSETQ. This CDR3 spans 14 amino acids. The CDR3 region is CASSLWDSTSPLHF. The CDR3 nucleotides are TGCGCCAGCAGCTTGTGGGACAGCACTTCACCCCTCCACTTT.

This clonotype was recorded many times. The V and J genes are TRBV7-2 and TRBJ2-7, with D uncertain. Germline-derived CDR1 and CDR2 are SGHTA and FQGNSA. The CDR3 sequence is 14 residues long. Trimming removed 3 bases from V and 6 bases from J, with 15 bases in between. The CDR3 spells CASSFDQKGREQYF. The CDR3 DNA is TGTGCCAGCAGCTTTGACCAAAAGGGTCGCGAGCAGTACTTC.

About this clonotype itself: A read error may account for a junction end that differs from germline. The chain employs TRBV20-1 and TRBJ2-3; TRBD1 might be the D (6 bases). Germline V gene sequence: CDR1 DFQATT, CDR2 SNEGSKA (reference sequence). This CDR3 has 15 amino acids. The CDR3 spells CSAPPQGFGTDTLYF. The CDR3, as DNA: TGCAGTGCTCCCCCCCAGGGGTTCGGCACAGATACGCTGTATTTT.

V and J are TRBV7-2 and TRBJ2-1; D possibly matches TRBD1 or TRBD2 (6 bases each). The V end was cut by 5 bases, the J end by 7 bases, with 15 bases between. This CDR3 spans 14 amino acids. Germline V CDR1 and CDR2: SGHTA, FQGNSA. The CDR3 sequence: CASSPWRGKNEQFF. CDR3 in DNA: TGTGCCAGCAGCCCCTGGAGGGGGAAGAATGAGCAGTTCTTC.

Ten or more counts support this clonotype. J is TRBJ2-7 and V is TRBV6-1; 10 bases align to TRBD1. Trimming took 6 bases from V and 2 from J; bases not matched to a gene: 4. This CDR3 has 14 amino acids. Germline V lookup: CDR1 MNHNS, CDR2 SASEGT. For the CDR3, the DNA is TGTGCCAGCAGGTCCGGGACAGGGGCCTACGAGCAGTACTTC. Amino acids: CASRSGTGAYEQYF.